This passage covers 27 T cell receptor beta chains from one sample sequenced in a study of cytotoxic CD8 clonotypes in ibrutinib-treated CLL. TCRdb's table, derived via immunoSEQ multiplex PCR, lists solely in-frame clones and lacks some. The top ten hold more than 7% of the sample, which has around 24,000 clones, approximately 80% seen once. The specimen was PBMCs, collected before ibrutinib treatment. These receptors were collected from a human donor with chronic lymphocytic leukemia.

V usage is TRBV19 and J usage is TRBJ1-1; the D is unclear. The CDR3 runs 14 residues. V shed 1 base and J shed 0 bases, with 6 bases lying between them. Germline-derived CDR1 and CDR2 are LNHDA and SQIVND (reference sequence). The CDR3 sequence: CASSIALLNTEAFF. In DNA, the CDR3 is TGTGCCAGTAGTATAGCGCTGCTGAACACTGAAGCTTTCTTT.

The chain combines TRBV7-2 with TRBJ2-7; 9 nucleotides align to TRBD1. The CDR3 is 15 amino acids. From germline, CDR1 is SGHTA and CDR2 FQGNSA. V gave up 5 bases and J gave up 3 bases; unmatched junction bases: 8. In nucleotides, the CDR3 is TGTGCCAGCAGCCCGCAGACAGGGGGAGGCTACGAGCAGTACTTC. The encoded protein is CASSPQTGGGYEQYF.

This clone was detected a few times. V gene TRBV6-1 combines with J gene TRBJ2-1; 10 positions match TRBD1. Germline V gene sequence: CDR1 MNHNS, CDR2 SASEGT. This CDR3 is 15 amino acids long. The V and J ends lost 5 bases and 8 bases, in that order; junction bases with no gene match: 9. CDR3 in amino acids: CASSSPGQGSYEQFF. CDR3 DNA sequence: TGTGCCAGCAGTAGCCCGGGACAGGGGTCGTATGAGCAGTTCTTC.

The chain links TRBV29-1 to TRBJ2-7; 11 nucleotides agree with TRBD2. CDR1 and CDR2 (germline): SQVTM, ANQGSEA. V gave up 5 bases and J gave up 2 bases; unmatched junction bases: 5. CDR3 length: 14 residues. CDR3 sequence reads: CSVSGTSGTYEQYF. The DNA of the CDR3 is TGCAGCGTTTCCGGGACTAGCGGAACCTACGAGCAGTACTTC.

This chain joins TRBV19 and TRBJ2-7; TRBD2 matches 10 bases. This CDR3 is built from 18 residues. V gave up 0 bases and J gave up 4 bases; unmatched junction bases: 12. CDR1 and CDR2 from the germline V gene are LNHDA and SQIVND (reference sequence). The CDR3 sequence is CASSIEAGGPGRPYEQYF. CDR3 nucleotides: TGTGCCAGTAGTATAGAAGCGGGAGGGCCCGGGCGGCCATACGAGCAGTACTTC.

The chain links TRBV2 to TRBJ1-4, with 9 bases lining up with TRBD1. CDR1 and CDR2 from the germline V gene are SNHLY and FYNNEI. This CDR3 is built from 13 residues. With 4 bases clipped from V and 8 bases from J, the junction kept 2 bases outside the gene matches. CDR3 protein: CASSGTGAEKLFF. CDR3 sequence (DNA): TGTGCCAGCAGTGGGACAGGGGCAGAAAAACTGTTTTTT.

The chain joins TRBV5-1 to TRBJ2-3; D is undetermined. Germline V CDR1 and CDR2: SGHRS, YFSETQ. Trimming removed 0 bases from V and 1 base from J, with 12 bases in between. This CDR3 has 16 residues. The CDR3 nucleotides are TGCGCCAGCAGCTTGGGGATAGCATCAGGCACAGATACGCAGTATTTT. Translating it yields CASSLGIASGTDTQYF.

This clone is a singleton in its sample. The V call is TRBV9, the J call TRBJ2-3, with 10 bases lining up with TRBD2. The V gene end was trimmed by 0 bases and the J gene end by 1 base; junction bases not matched to a gene: 8. The CDR3 sequence is 18 residues long. Per germline, CDR1 SGDLS and CDR2 YYNGEE. In nucleotides, the CDR3 is TGTGCCAGCAGCGTAGGAGGATTTGGGACTAGCGGCACAGATACGCAGTATTTT. It translates to CASSVGGFGTSGTDTQYF.

This sequence joins TRBV7-2 and TRBJ2-7; 10 bases match TRBD2. Looked up from germline, CDR1 is SGHTA and CDR2 is FQGNSA. The CDR3 totals 15 residues. V shed 5 bases, J shed 6 bases, and the junction held 10 bases outside the gene matches. The CDR3 is CASSTRSGGTSEQYF. The CDR3 nucleotides are TGTGCCAGCAGCACTCGTAGCGGGGGGACCTCCGAGCAGTACTTC.

V and J are TRBV4-3 and TRBJ2-3, with D perhaps being TRBD1 or TRBD2 (5 bases each). The V and J ends lost 3 bases and 11 bases respectively, with 12 bases between them. CDR1 and CDR2 (germline): LGHNA, YSLEER. This CDR3 region has 12 residues. The chain's CDR3 is CASSQGWDQQYF. CDR3 coding DNA: TGCGCCAGCAGCCAGGGGTGGGACCAGCAGTATTTT.

This sequence joins TRBV5-1 and TRBJ2-7, with D perhaps matching TRBD1 (5 bases). Looked up from germline, CDR1 is SGHRS and CDR2 is YFSETQ. V was cut by 5 bases and J by 0 bases, with 15 bases left in between. CDR3 size: 15 residues. CDR3 loop: CASSLQTGFSYEQYF. In DNA, the CDR3 is TGCGCCAGCAGTCTTCAAACAGGCTTCTCCTACGAGCAGTACTTC.

The chain employs TRBV2 and TRBJ1-3; no firm D call. Trimming shortened V by 1 base and J by 0 bases, and 4 bases separated the two germline ends. The CDR3 contains 14 residues. Germline assignment: CDR1 SNHLY and CDR2 FYNNEI. CDR3 DNA: TGTGCCAGCAGTGAAGGCAACTCTGGAAACACCATATATTTT. The encoded protein is CASSEGNSGNTIYF.

This clone has only one observation. The rearrangement joins TRBV18 to TRBJ1-4; 7 nucleotides align to TRBD1. CDR3 length: 16 residues. Unmatched junction bases numbered 6, after V lost 4 bases and J lost 1 base. Germline CDR1 reads KGHSH; CDR2 reads LQKENI. The CDR3 DNA is TGTGCCAGCTCACGGGGACAGCCGATAACTAATGAAAAACTGTTTTTT. It translates to CASSRGQPITNEKLFF.

V and J are TRBV28 and TRBJ1-1, with D uncertain. V dropped 6 bases and J dropped 1 base, with 15 bases sitting between them. Per the germline V gene, CDR1 is MDHEN and CDR2 is SYDVKM. The CDR3 is made up of 15 amino acids. CDR3: CASRAPQAPNTEAFF. DNA of the CDR3: TGTGCCAGCAGAGCCCCCCAGGCCCCGAACACTGAAGCTTTCTTT.

The chain combines TRBV5-6 with TRBJ1-1; D is possibly TRBD1 (5 bases). V was clipped by 0 bases and J by 3 bases, with 15 bases between them. CDR1 and CDR2 from the germline V gene are SGHDT and YYEEEE. This CDR3 is built from 16 residues. CDR3 amino acids: CASSLGFARGDTEAFF. The CDR3 DNA sequence: TGTGCCAGCAGCTTGGGATTTGCTAGAGGGGACACTGAAGCTTTCTTT.

The chain has TRBV25-1 and TRBJ2-3; D gene uncertain. CDR3 length: 15 residues. Looked up from germline, CDR1 is MGHDK and CDR2 is SYGVNS. V was cut by 2 bases and J by 2 bases, with 11 bases left in between. CDR3 in DNA: TGTGCCAGCAGTGAAAGTAACGGCCTCACAGATACGCAGTATTTT. Amino acids: CASSESNGLTDTQYF.

V usage is TRBV15 and J usage is TRBJ2-1; a weak D match, TRBD2 (7 bases). V lost 0 bases and J lost 3, with 12 bases in between. The CDR3 is 16 amino acids. Germline CDR1 reads LNHNV; CDR2 reads YYDKDF (reference sequence). The CDR3 spells CATSREGGGGYNEQFF. CDR3 nucleotide sequence: TGTGCCACCAGCAGAGAGGGGGGAGGGGGCTACAATGAGCAGTTCTTC.

V is TRBV11-2 and J is TRBJ2-6, with D possibly TRBD1 on 5 matching bases. CDR3 length: 17 residues. With 0 bases removed from V and 0 bases from J, the gap between germline ends came to 9 bases. Per the germline V gene, CDR1 is SGHAT and CDR2 is FQNNGV. CDR3 coding DNA: TGTGCCAGCAGCTTAGAAACAGGAAACTCTGGGGCCAACGTCCTGACTTTC. Its translation is CASSLETGNSGANVLTF.

The rearrangement joins TRBV19 to TRBJ2-5; no clear D gene. Germline V gene sequence: CDR1 LNHDA, CDR2 SQIVND (reference sequence). V lost 3 bases and J lost 3, with 11 bases in between. The CDR3 covers 14 residues. The chain's CDR3 is CASSMELHKETQYF. The CDR3 nucleotides read TGTGCCAGTAGTATGGAACTTCACAAAGAGACCCAGTACTTC.

The chain links TRBV28 to TRBJ1-2, with D perhaps TRBD1 (5 bases). The CDR3 length is 14 residues. Germline V lookup: CDR1 MDHEN, CDR2 SYDVKM. The V and J ends lost 2 bases and 3 bases respectively, with 10 bases between them. The CDR3 nucleotides are TGTGCCAGCAGTTTAAGGGGAAACCACTATGGCTACACCTTC. Residues: CASSLRGNHYGYTF.

The chain uses TRBV11-2 and TRBJ2-5, with D hard to call. The V gene lost 3 bases and the J gene lost 1 base, with 6 bases spanning the gap. Germline V gives CDR1 SGHAT, CDR2 FQNNGV. The CDR3 contains 13 residues. DNA of the CDR3: TGTGCCAGCAGCTTTCTCACCCAAGAGACCCAGTACTTC. Its protein is CASSFLTQETQYF.

The chain has TRBV27 and TRBJ2-3; D possibly corresponds to TRBD2 (6 bases). This CDR3 spans 17 amino acids. Germline CDR1 reads MNHEY; CDR2 reads SMNVEV (reference sequence). Trimming removed 5 bases from V and 2 bases from J, with 20 bases in between. CDR3 loop: CASSRRPSVTFTDTQYF. The DNA for the CDR3 is TGTGCCAGCAGTAGACGGCCTAGCGTTACTTTCACAGATACGCAGTATTTT.

The chain employs TRBV6-1 and TRBJ1-1; tentatively, D is TRBD1 (5 bases). The ends were cut back, 0 bases at V and 5 bases at J, with 10 bases in the middle. Germline V CDR1 and CDR2: MNHNS, SASEGT. This CDR3 has 14 residues. The CDR3 here is CASSEAGVGTEAFF. The CDR3 DNA follows: TGTGCCAGCAGTGAAGCAGGGGTAGGGACTGAAGCTTTCTTT.

V gene TRBV19 combines with J gene TRBJ1-2; D unresolved. The V gene lost 5 bases and the J gene lost 4 bases, with 17 bases spanning the gap. There are 15 residues in the CDR3. CDR1 and CDR2 (germline): LNHDA, SQIVND (reference sequence). This chain's CDR3 is CASSFPSGRTYGYTF. For the CDR3, the DNA is TGTGCCAGTAGTTTTCCCTCCGGACGGACCTATGGCTACACCTTC.

This clone was seen only once. One end of the junction varies from germline; a read error may be responsible. This sequence joins TRBV7-2 and TRBJ2-7, with 9 bases matching TRBD2. In germline, CDR1 is SGHTA, CDR2 FQGNSA. The CDR3 sequence is 13 residues long. The CDR3 sequence: CASTLAGAYEQYF. CDR3 DNA: TGTGCCAGCACCTTAGCGGGAGCCTACGAGCAGTACTTC.

The rearrangement uses TRBV7-7 and TRBJ2-7, with a weak D call TRBD2 (7 bases). Trimming shortened V by 5 bases and J by 6 bases, and 14 bases separated the two germline ends. The CDR3 extends over 13 amino acids. Germline CDR1 and CDR2: SSHAT and FNYEAQ (reference sequence). CDR3 residues: CASSPVGGLEQYF. As DNA, the CDR3 is TGTGCCAGCAGCCCCGTCGGGGGGCTCGAGCAGTACTTC.

The chain carries TRBV29-1 and TRBJ2-1, with 7 bases that match TRBD2. Looked up from germline, CDR1 is SQVTM and CDR2 is ANQGSEA. This CDR3 is built from 16 residues. V was pared by 6 bases and J by 3 bases, with 14 bases of the junction left unmatched. CDR3 amino acids: CSVPPLGGSLYNEQFF. DNA for the CDR3: TGCAGCGTCCCCCCCTTGGGGGGGAGTCTCTACAATGAGCAGTTCTTC.